This TCR beta chain was found in a study of graft-versus-host responses after intestinal transplantation. On the study more broadly: Multivisceral, liver-intestinal, or isolated intestinal transplants were received by the recipients.

Note on this clone: Its antigen is unknown.

The table came from immunoSEQ multiplex PCR; TCRdb's copy has only in-frame clones and leaves some out. In the table there are 90,000 to 150,000 clones, roughly 93% of which are singletons. The V gene lost 5 bases and the J gene lost 4 bases, with 8 bases spanning the gap. Germline CDR1 SGHTA, CDR2 FQGTGA. The CDR3 length is 13 residues. This chain connects TRBV7-3 to TRBJ2-2, with unresolved D. The clonotype was recovered from a human donor who received an intestinal transplant. The sequences come from unstimulated CD4+ T cells sorted from spleen or lymph node cells, collected before intestinal transplant. Written as DNA, the CDR3 is TGTGCCAGCAGCCCGGCCGCCACCGGGGAGCTGTTTTTT. It specifies CASSPAATGELFF.